The rows below give T cell receptor beta chains drawn from one sample of a study of shared clonotypes between healthy human individuals. TCRdb's table, derived via immunoSEQ multiplex PCR, lists solely in-frame clones and lacks some. The sample holds 1 million to 1.3 million clones, around 78% seen once. Material for sequencing was memory CD4+ T cells from PBMCs. All receptors derive from a man aged 18 to 29 in good health. Some clones in this sample may be carry-over from other donors' samples. Each CDR3 is given with its conserved first and last residue. The order of the fields is J gene, D gene, V gene, clone size, CDR3 protein, CDR3 DNA. The D gene is left open where the match is weak. Size values are once, few and many counts, or a class for expanded clones, and some rows have none.

>TRBJ1-6|.|TRBV7-3|.
CASSLGVNSPLHF
TGTGCCAGCAGCTTAGGGGTCAATTCACCCCTCCACTTT
>TRBJ2-1|TRBD2|TRBV29-1|.
CSVETSGSNEQFF
TGCAGCGTTGAGACTAGCGGGAGCAATGAGCAGTTCTTC
>TRBJ1-2|TRBD1|TRBV19|few
CASSHRDRADGYTF
TGTGCCAGTAGCCACCGTGACAGGGCGGATGGCTACACCTTC
>TRBJ1-3|.|TRBV16|.
CASTTPSGQFSGNTIYF
TGTGCCAGCACCACCCCCAGTGGACAGTTCTCTGGAAACACCATATATTTT
>TRBJ1-5|.|TRBV30|.
CAWSEGSQPQHF
TGTGCCTGGAGTGAGGGGAGTCAGCCCCAGCATTTT
>TRBJ1-2|TRBD1|TRBV28|.
CASRGGGYGYTF
TGTGCCAGCAGAGGGGGCGGCTATGGCTACACCTTC
>TRBJ2-3|.|TRBV6-5|.
CASSLRGASTDTQYF
TGTGCCAGCAGTCTCAGAGGAGCTAGCACAGATACGCAGTATTTT
>TRBJ2-1|.|TRBV6-1|medium-sized
CASKLAFHEQFF
TGTGCCAGCAAGCTAGCTTTCCATGAGCAGTTCTTC
>TRBJ2-3|.|TRBV11-3|.
CASSRSMGTDTQYF
TGTGCCAGCAGCCGTAGCATGGGGACAGATACGCAGTATTTT
>TRBJ2-1|TRBD2|TRBV29-1|.
CSVEDPLAGGYEQFF
TGCAGCGTTGAAGATCCCCTAGCGGGGGGGTACGAGCAGTTCTTC
>TRBJ1-3|.|TRBV28|.
CASSIRALSGNTIYF
TGTGCCAGCAGCATAAGGGCCCTCTCTGGAAACACCATATATTTT
>TRBJ2-5|.|TRBV29-1|.
CSVARQIQETQYF
TGCAGCGTTGCCCGGCAGATTCAAGAGACCCAGTACTTC
>TRBJ2-3|TRBD2|TRBV7-2|.
CASSLGLAGTQYF
TGTGCCAGCAGCTTAGGACTAGCGGGGACGCAGTATTTT
>TRBJ2-7|TRBD1|TRBV30|.
CAWSVQGGDRGSEQYF
TGTGCCTGGAGTGTACAAGGTGGGGACAGGGGTTCCGAGCAGTACTTC
>TRBJ2-5|.|TRBV18|.
CASSPVPSGETQYF
TGTGCCAGCTCACCCGTCCCTTCGGGGGAGACCCAGTACTTC
>TRBJ2-7|.|TRBV27|many
CASSSGQQVNRAPGQQYF
TGTGCCAGCAGTTCAGGCCAGCAGGTCAACCGGGCCCCCGGGCAGCAGTACTTC
>TRBJ1-2|.|TRBV30|few
CAWTRQRGAYYSYGYTF
TGTGCCTGGACCCGACAACGGGGCGCGTACTATAGCTATGGCTACACCTTC
>TRBJ2-1|TRBD1|TRBV6-5|few
CASRPGQRLHEQFF
TGTGCCAGCCGTCCGGGACAGCGCCTTCATGAGCAGTTCTTC
>TRBJ2-5|.|TRBV29-1|many
CSVTAPETQYF
TGCAGCGTTACCGCCCCAGAGACCCAGTACTTC
>TRBJ2-3|TRBD2|TRBV6-5|few
CASGASGRTDTQYF
TGTGCCAGCGGGGCTAGCGGGAGAACGGATACGCAGTATTTT
>TRBJ2-7|.|TRBV27|.
CAPKVGLACYEQYF
TGTGCCCCTAAGGTGGGTCTAGCTTGCTACGAGCAGTACTTC
>TRBJ2-7|.|TRBV11-2|.
CASSLNNEQYF
TGTGCCAGCAGCTTAAACAACGAGCAGTACTTC
>TRBJ2-7|.|TRBV27|.
CASSTNQGTYEQYF
TGTGCCAGCAGTACCAATCAGGGGACCTACGAGCAGTACTTC
>TRBJ1-1|TRBD1|TRBV18|.
CASSPMDRVNTEAFF
TGTGCCAGCTCACCCATGGACAGGGTGAACACTGAAGCTTTCTTT
>TRBJ1-3|.|TRBV30|once
CAWTAGNTIYF
TGTGCCTGGACGGCGGGAAACACCATATATTTT
>TRBJ2-5|TRBD2|TRBV28|.
CASSLLAGETQYF
TGTGCCAGCAGTTTACTAGCGGGAGAGACCCAGTACTTC
>TRBJ1-6|.|TRBV28|few
CASSLNNSPLHF
TGTGCCAGCAGTTTAAATAATTCACCCCTCCACTTT
>TRBJ1-5|.|TRBV4-2|.
CASSQGNQPQHF
TGTGCCAGCAGCCAAGGGAATCAGCCCCAGCATTTT
>TRBJ2-7|TRBD2|TRBV4-1|.
CASSQASSGRALSYEQYF
TGCGCCAGCAGCCAAGCATCTAGCGGGAGGGCCTTATCCTACGAGCAGTACTTC
>TRBJ2-2|.|TRBV4-3|once
CASSSPGGNTNTGELFF
TGCGCCAGCAGCTCCCCCGGTGGTAACACGAACACCGGGGAGCTGTTTTTT
>TRBJ2-3|TRBD1|TRBV7-3|.
CASSRDSFTDTQYF
TGTGCCAGCAGCAGGGACAGCTTCACAGATACGCAGTATTTT
>TRBJ1-4|.|TRBV7-6|.
CASSLNAIGEKLFF
TGTGCCAGCAGCTTAAATGCGATAGGTGAAAAACTGTTTTTT
>TRBJ2-5|.|TRBV7-3|.
CASSLTGASPETQYF
TGTGCCAGCAGCTTAACGGGGGCTAGCCCAGAGACCCAGTACTTC
>TRBJ1-5|.|TRBV28|.
CASSPSTGGDYQPQHF
TGTGCCAGCAGTCCATCGACAGGAGGGGATTATCAGCCCCAGCATTTT
>TRBJ2-7|TRBD2|TRBV6-5|.
CASSGGSRYEQYF
TGTGCCAGCAGTGGCGGGAGCCGCTACGAGCAGTACTTC
>TRBJ2-2|.|TRBV11-2|.
CASSLSRNTGELFF
TGTGCCAGCAGCTTAAGTAGGAACACCGGGGAGCTGTTTTTT
>TRBJ2-1|.|TRBV10-3|.
CAISESAKNEQFF
TGTGCCATCAGTGAGTCGGCCAAAAATGAGCAGTTCTTC
>TRBJ2-7|TRBD2|TRBV6-6|many
CASTGTSVSEQYF
TGTGCCAGCACCGGGACTAGTGTAAGCGAGCAGTACTTC
>TRBJ2-7|TRBD2|TRBV7-8|.
CASSLGRLAGDYEQYF
TGTGCCAGCAGCTTAGGAAGACTAGCGGGGGACTACGAGCAGTACTTC
>TRBJ1-2|.|TRBV7-9|.
CASSLVQSYGYTF
TGTGCCAGCAGCTTAGTACAGAGCTATGGCTACACCTTC
>TRBJ2-1|.|TRBV11-2|once
CASSPTGYNEQFF
TGTGCCAGCAGCCCAACAGGCTACAATGAGCAGTTCTTC
>TRBJ1-1|.|TRBV4-3|.
CASSQTGTGETEAFF
TGCGCCAGCAGCCAAACCGGGACGGGTGAGACTGAAGCTTTCTTT
>TRBJ2-7|.|TRBV5-8|few
CASSFGLDLGEQYF
TGTGCCAGCAGCTTTGGACTGGACTTGGGGGAGCAGTACTTC
>TRBJ1-4|.|TRBV5-1|.
CASSLMGGEKLFF
TGCGCCAGCAGCTTGATGGGTGGAGAAAAACTGTTTTTT
>TRBJ2-2|TRBD2|TRBV18|.
CASSPLAAGNGELFF
TGTGCCAGCTCACCTCTAGCGGCCGGAAACGGGGAGCTGTTTTTT
>TRBJ2-5|.|TRBV5-1|.
CASSRNREKETQYF
TGCGCCAGCAGCCGTAACAGGGAAAAAGAGACCCAGTACTTC